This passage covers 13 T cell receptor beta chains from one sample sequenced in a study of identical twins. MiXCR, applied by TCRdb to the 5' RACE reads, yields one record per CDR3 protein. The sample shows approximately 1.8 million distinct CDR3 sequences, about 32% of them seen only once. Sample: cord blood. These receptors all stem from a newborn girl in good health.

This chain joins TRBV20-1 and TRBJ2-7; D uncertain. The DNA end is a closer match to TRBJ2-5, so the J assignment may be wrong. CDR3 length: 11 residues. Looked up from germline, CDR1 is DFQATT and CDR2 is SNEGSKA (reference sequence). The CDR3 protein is CSAGIRETQYF. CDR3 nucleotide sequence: TGCAGTGCTGGGATTCGGGAGACCCAGTACTTC.

CDR3 in DNA: TGCAGTGCTAGTCCGACTAGCGGCTACAATGAGCAGTTCTTC. It translates to CSASPTSGYNEQFF. The chain combines TRBV20-1 with TRBJ2-1, with 9 bases that match TRBD2. The CDR3 consists of 14 residues. Germline CDR1 is DFQATT and CDR2 is SNEGSKA (reference sequence). The ends lost 3 bases at V and 3 bases at J; junction bases unmatched: 3.

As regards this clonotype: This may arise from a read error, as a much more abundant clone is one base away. In DNA, the CDR3 is TGTGCCAGCGGCAAAGAAAAGAACAATGAGCAGTTCTTC. Translating it yields CASGKEKNNEQFF. The chain combines TRBV21-1 with TRBJ2-1. TRBV21-1 is a recognized pseudogene. This CDR3 has 13 residues.

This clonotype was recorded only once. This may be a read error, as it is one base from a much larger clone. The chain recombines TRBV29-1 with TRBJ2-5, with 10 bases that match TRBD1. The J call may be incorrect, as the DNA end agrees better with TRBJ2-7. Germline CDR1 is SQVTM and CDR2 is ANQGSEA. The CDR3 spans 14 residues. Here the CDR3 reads CGVVGQGGSYEQYF. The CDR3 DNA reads TGCGGCGTTGTCGGACAGGGGGGCTCCTACGAGCAGTACTTC.

The CDR3 sequence: CASSATTGLAFF. The CDR3 DNA is TGCGCCAGCAGCGCTACAACAGGATTAGCTTTCTTT. The genes are TRBV5-1 and TRBJ1-1, with D possibly TRBD1 on 5 matching bases. V lost 4 bases, J lost 10 bases, and 14 bases lay in between. Germline V gives CDR1 SGHRS, CDR2 YFSETQ. This CDR3 contains 12 residues. The complete variable domain, with remaining parts taken from reference TRBV5-1 and TRBJ1-1, reads KAGVTQTPRYLIKTRGQQVTLSCSPISGHRSVSWYQQTPGQGLQFLFEYFSETQRNKGNFPGRFSGRQFSNSRSEMNVSTLELGDSALYLCASSATTGLAFFGQGTRLTVV.

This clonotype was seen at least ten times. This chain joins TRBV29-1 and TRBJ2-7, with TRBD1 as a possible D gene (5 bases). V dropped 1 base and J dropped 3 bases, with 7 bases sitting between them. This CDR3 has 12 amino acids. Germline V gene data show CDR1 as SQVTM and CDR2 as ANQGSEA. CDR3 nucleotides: TGCAGCGTTGAAGTCAGGGACTACGAGCAGTACTTC. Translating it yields CSVEVRDYEQYF.

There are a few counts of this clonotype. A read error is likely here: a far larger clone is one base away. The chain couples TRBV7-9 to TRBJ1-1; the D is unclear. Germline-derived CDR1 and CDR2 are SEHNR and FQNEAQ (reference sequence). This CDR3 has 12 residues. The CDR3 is CSSSLVNTEAFF. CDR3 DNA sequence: TGTTCCAGCAGCTTAGTGAACACTGAAGCTTTCTTT.

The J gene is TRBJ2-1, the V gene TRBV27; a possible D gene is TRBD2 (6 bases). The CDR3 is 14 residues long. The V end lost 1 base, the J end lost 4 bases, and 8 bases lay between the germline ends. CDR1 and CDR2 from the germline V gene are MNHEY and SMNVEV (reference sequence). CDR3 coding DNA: TGTGCCAGCAGTTTATGGACTAAATACAATGAGCAGTTCTTC. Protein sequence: CASSLWTKYNEQFF.

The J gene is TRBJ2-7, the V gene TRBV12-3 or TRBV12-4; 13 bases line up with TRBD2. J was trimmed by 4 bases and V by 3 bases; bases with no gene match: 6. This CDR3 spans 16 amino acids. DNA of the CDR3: TGTGCCAGCAGTTTCCCACTAGCGGGAGGGCGGTACGAGCAGTACTTC. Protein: CASSFPLAGGRYEQYF.

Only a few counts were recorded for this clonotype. The CDR3 sequence is CASSDHPPEAFF. CDR3 in DNA: TGTGCCAGCTCGGACCACCCACCTGAAGCTTTCTTT. The rearrangement links TRBV6-2 or TRBV6-3 to TRBJ1-1; D not resolved. V was shortened by 8 bases and J by 6 bases, with 13 bases between the two germline ends. Germline values: CDR1 MNHEY, CDR2 SVGEGT. CDR3 length equals 12 residues.

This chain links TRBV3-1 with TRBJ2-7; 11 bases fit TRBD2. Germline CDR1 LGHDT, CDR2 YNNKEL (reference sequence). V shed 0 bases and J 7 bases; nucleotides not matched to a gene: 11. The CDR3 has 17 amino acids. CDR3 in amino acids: CASSQDVVAGGRNEQYF. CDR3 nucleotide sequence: TGTGCCAGCAGCCAAGATGTGGTAGCGGGAGGGCGGAATGAGCAGTACTTC.

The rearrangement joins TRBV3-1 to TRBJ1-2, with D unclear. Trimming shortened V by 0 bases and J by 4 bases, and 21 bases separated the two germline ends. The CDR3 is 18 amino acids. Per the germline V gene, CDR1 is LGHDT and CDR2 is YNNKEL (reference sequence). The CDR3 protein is CASSQDRLWTRSGYGYTF. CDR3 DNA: TGTGCCAGCAGCCAAGACCGATTGTGGACCCGTAGCGGCTATGGCTACACCTTC.

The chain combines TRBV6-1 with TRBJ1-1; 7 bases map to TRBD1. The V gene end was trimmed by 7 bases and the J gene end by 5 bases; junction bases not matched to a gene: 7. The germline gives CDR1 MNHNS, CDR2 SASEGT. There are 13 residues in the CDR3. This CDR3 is CASNPTGKTEAFF. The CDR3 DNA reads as TGTGCCAGCAACCCGACAGGGAAGACTGAAGCTTTCTTT.